The rows below give T cell receptor beta chains drawn from one sample of a study of CD8+CD57+ T cells in acquired aplastic anemia. TCRdb itself ran the reads through MiXCR, one entry per CDR3 protein. Among roughly 250,000 distinct CDR3 sequences listed, approximately 45% were seen once. Input material: sorted CD4+, CD8+, or CD8+CD57+ T cells (not recorded which) from PBMCs. These receptors originate from a human donor with aplastic anemia. Both conserved end residues are part of each CDR3. Each record gives: clone size, V gene, J gene, D gene, CDR3 protein, CDR3 DNA. The D gene is left open where the match is weak. The size entry is marked missing in some rows and otherwise reads once, few, many or a size class.

abundance: .
v_gene: TRBV6-6
j_gene: TRBJ2-3
d_gene: TRBD2
CDR3aa: CASSYSASGGGEDTQYF
CDR3nt: TGTGCCAGCAGTTACTCGGCTAGCGGGGGCGGGGAGGATACGCAGTATTTT

abundance: many
v_gene: TRBV4-1
j_gene: TRBJ1-5
d_gene: .
CDR3aa: CASSQVGETNLPQHF
CDR3nt: TGCGCCAGCAGCCAAGTGGGGGAGACCAATTTGCCCCAGCATTTT

abundance: many
v_gene: TRBV5-6
j_gene: TRBJ1-4
d_gene: .
CDR3aa: CASSLEDREKLFF
CDR3nt: TGTGCCAGCAGCTTGGAAGATCGGGAAAAACTGTTTTTT

abundance: .
v_gene: TRBV7-9
j_gene: TRBJ2-3
d_gene: TRBD2
CDR3aa: CASSLGTSGNADTQYF
CDR3nt: TGTGCCAGCAGCTTGGGGACTAGCGGGAACGCAGATACGCAGTATTTT

abundance: many
v_gene: TRBV2
j_gene: TRBJ1-5
d_gene: .
CDR3aa: CASSAGDNQPQHF
CDR3nt: TGTGCCAGCAGTGCAGGGGACAATCAGCCCCAGCATTTT

abundance: .
v_gene: TRBV15
j_gene: TRBJ2-7
d_gene: TRBD1
CDR3aa: CATSFGTGPYEQYF
CDR3nt: TGTGCCACCAGCTTCGGGACAGGGCCCTACGAGCAGTACTTC

abundance: .
v_gene: TRBV10-3
j_gene: TRBJ1-6
d_gene: .
CDR3aa: CAISESGKSLSPLHF
CDR3nt: TGTGCCATCAGTGAAAGCGGAAAAAGTCTTTCACCCCTCCACTTT

abundance: .
v_gene: TRBV3-1
j_gene: TRBJ1-6
d_gene: TRBD1
CDR3aa: CAGGNRGSPLHF
CDR3nt: TGTGCCGGAGGTAACAGGGGTTCACCCCTCCACTTT

abundance: .
v_gene: TRBV7-8
j_gene: TRBJ2-7
d_gene: TRBD2
CDR3aa: CASSRRTSGGNEQYF
CDR3nt: TGTGCCAGCAGCCGACGGACTAGCGGGGGAAACGAGCAGTACTTC

abundance: once
v_gene: TRBV10-3
j_gene: TRBJ1-2
d_gene: .
CDR3aa: CAISERREDYGYTF
CDR3nt: TGTGCCATCAGTGAGCGCAGGGAGGACTATGGCTACACCTTC

abundance: .
v_gene: TRBV7-2
j_gene: TRBJ2-1
d_gene: .
CDR3aa: CASSPQGVRNEQFF
CDR3nt: TGTGCCAGCAGCCCCCAGGGAGTGAGGAATGAGCAGTTCTTC

abundance: few
v_gene: TRBV6-4
j_gene: TRBJ1-6
d_gene: .
CDR3aa: CASSDGTVNSPLHF
CDR3nt: TGTGCCAGCAGTGACGGGACCGTAAATTCACCCCTCCACTTT

abundance: many
v_gene: TRBV19
j_gene: TRBJ2-1
d_gene: TRBD2
CDR3aa: CASSIGGAVPEQFF
CDR3nt: TGTGCCAGTAGTATCGGGGGGGCCGTACCTGAGCAGTTCTTC

abundance: few
v_gene: TRBV4-1
j_gene: TRBJ1-2
d_gene: TRBD1
CDR3aa: CASSLSGTDAGGYTF
CDR3nt: TGCGCCAGCAGCCTATCCGGGACAGACGCTGGAGGCTACACCTTC

abundance: many
v_gene: TRBV19
j_gene: TRBJ1-2
d_gene: .
CDR3aa: CASSIGPTNYGYTF
CDR3nt: TGTGCCAGTAGTATAGGTCCCACCAACTATGGCTACACCTTC

abundance: .
v_gene: TRBV7-9
j_gene: TRBJ2-7
d_gene: TRBD2
CDR3aa: CASSLAGGRGQYF
CDR3nt: TGTGCCAGCAGCTTAGCGGGCGGGAGGGGACAGTACTTC

abundance: many
v_gene: TRBV9
j_gene: TRBJ2-3
d_gene: .
CDR3aa: CASSTSGGGSYTQYF
CDR3nt: TGTGCCAGCAGCACTAGCGGAGGGGGCTCGTATACGCAGTATTTT

abundance: once
v_gene: TRBV12-3/TRBV12-4
j_gene: TRBJ2-1
d_gene: .
CDR3aa: CASTELSKASPKFF
CDR3nt: TGTGCCAGCACCGAACTCTCGAAGGCCAGCCCTAAGTTCTTC

abundance: .
v_gene: TRBV7-6
j_gene: TRBJ2-7
d_gene: TRBD2
CDR3aa: CASSPQASGYEQYF
CDR3nt: TGTGCCAGCAGCCCCCAGGCTAGCGGCTACGAGCAGTACTTC

abundance: .
v_gene: TRBV20-1
j_gene: TRBJ1-1
d_gene: .
CDR3aa: CSASIVPDEAFF
CDR3nt: TGCAGTGCTAGTATCGTCCCAGATGAAGCTTTCTTT

abundance: many
v_gene: TRBV7-9
j_gene: TRBJ2-1
d_gene: .
CDR3aa: CASSTEALLGSTSYNEQFF
CDR3nt: TGTGCCAGCAGCACCGAAGCACTACTAGGCAGCACCTCCTACAATGAGCAGTTCTTC

abundance: .
v_gene: TRBV28
j_gene: TRBJ2-7
d_gene: .
CDR3aa: CASSSLGTSPYEQYF
CDR3nt: TGTGCCAGCAGTTCGCTGGGGACCTCCCCCTACGAGCAGTACTTC

abundance: .
v_gene: TRBV15
j_gene: TRBJ1-3
d_gene: .
CDR3aa: CATSRDPGSGNTIYF
CDR3nt: TGTGCCACCAGCAGAGATCCCGGATCTGGAAACACCATATATTTT

abundance: many
v_gene: TRBV14
j_gene: TRBJ1-1
d_gene: .
CDR3aa: CASSHPTTEAFF
CDR3nt: TGTGCCAGCAGCCACCCGACCACTGAAGCTTTCTTT

abundance: .
v_gene: TRBV2
j_gene: TRBJ2-7
d_gene: .
CDR3aa: CASSSTTGYYEQYF
CDR3nt: TGTGCCAGCAGTTCCACGACCGGTTACTACGAGCAGTACTTC

abundance: many
v_gene: TRBV20-1
j_gene: TRBJ1-6
d_gene: TRBD1
CDR3aa: CSVSNTGQGTLGMSLHF
CDR3nt: TGCAGTGTTTCCAACACCGGACAGGGGACGCTGGGGATGTCCCTCCACTTT

abundance: many
v_gene: TRBV20-1
j_gene: TRBJ2-1
d_gene: TRBD2
CDR3aa: CSARAYSGGAYNEQFF
CDR3nt: TGCAGTGCTAGAGCCTATAGCGGGGGGGCGTACAATGAGCAGTTCTTC

abundance: .
v_gene: TRBV27
j_gene: TRBJ1-5
d_gene: .
CDR3aa: CASGDRLNQPQHF
CDR3nt: TGTGCCAGCGGTGACAGGCTCAATCAGCCCCAGCATTTT

abundance: .
v_gene: TRBV28
j_gene: TRBJ1-2
d_gene: .
CDR3aa: CAVSAPRDGQYGYTF
CDR3nt: TGTGCTGTATCAGCCCCCCGGGACGGCCAGTATGGCTACACCTTC

abundance: many
v_gene: TRBV9
j_gene: TRBJ2-7
d_gene: TRBD1
CDR3aa: CASSAGTGIYEQYF
CDR3nt: TGTGCCAGCAGCGCCGGGACAGGGATTTACGAGCAGTACTTC

abundance: many
v_gene: TRBV29-1
j_gene: TRBJ1-1
d_gene: .
CDR3aa: CSVLGGEDTEAFF
CDR3nt: TGCAGCGTTCTTGGGGGCGAGGACACTGAAGCTTTCTTT

abundance: many
v_gene: TRBV7-9
j_gene: TRBJ2-7
d_gene: TRBD1
CDR3aa: CASSFRQGATYEQYF
CDR3nt: TGTGCCAGCAGCTTCAGGCAGGGGGCAACCTACGAGCAGTACTTC

abundance: few
v_gene: TRBV28
j_gene: TRBJ1-1
d_gene: .
CDR3aa: CASSLGNTEALF
CDR3nt: TGTGCCAGCAGTTTAGGAAACACTGAAGCTCTCTTT

abundance: .
v_gene: TRBV19
j_gene: TRBJ1-2
d_gene: TRBD1
CDR3aa: CASSWPGGLYGYTF
CDR3nt: TGTGCCAGTAGTTGGCCAGGGGGCCTCTATGGCTACACCTTC

abundance: .
v_gene: TRBV30
j_gene: TRBJ2-5
d_gene: TRBD1
CDR3aa: CAWSVPDRGETQYF
CDR3nt: TGTGCCTGGAGTGTCCCGGACAGGGGAGAGACCCAGTACTTC

abundance: once
v_gene: TRBV6-5
j_gene: TRBJ2-7
d_gene: TRBD1
CDR3aa: CAMGQGHEQYF
CDR3nt: TGTGCCATGGGACAGGGCCACGAGCAGTACTTC

abundance: many
v_gene: TRBV20-1
j_gene: TRBJ2-3
d_gene: .
CDR3aa: CSASDYLQGSSTDTQYF
CDR3nt: TGCAGTGCTAGTGACTACCTACAGGGTTCTAGCACAGATACGCAGTATTTT

abundance: .
v_gene: TRBV6-1
j_gene: TRBJ2-7
d_gene: TRBD2
CDR3aa: CASSPTTSVNEQYF
CDR3nt: TGTGCCAGCAGCCCCACGACTAGCGTCAACGAGCAGTACTTC

abundance: many
v_gene: TRBV11-2
j_gene: TRBJ2-7
d_gene: TRBD1
CDR3aa: CASSPTGPTYEQYF
CDR3nt: TGTGCCAGCAGCCCGACAGGGCCCACCTACGAGCAGTACTTC

abundance: many
v_gene: TRBV7-6
j_gene: TRBJ1-5
d_gene: .
CDR3aa: CASSLDRGLNQPQHF
CDR3nt: TGTGCCAGCAGCTTGGACAGAGGGTTAAATCAGCCCCAGCATTTT

abundance: .
v_gene: TRBV19
j_gene: TRBJ2-1
d_gene: TRBD1
CDR3aa: CASSSGTGPNGDEQFF
CDR3nt: TGTGCCAGTAGTAGCGGGACAGGGCCCAACGGAGATGAGCAGTTCTTC

abundance: .
v_gene: TRBV10-3
j_gene: TRBJ2-7
d_gene: TRBD1
CDR3aa: CATHRAGGQGNYEQYF
CDR3nt: TGTGCCACCCATCGGGCTGGGGGACAGGGGAACTACGAGCAGTACTTC

abundance: .
v_gene: TRBV10-3
j_gene: TRBJ2-1
d_gene: TRBD2
CDR3aa: CASSSLLRGRGDNEQFF
CDR3nt: TGTGCCAGCAGTTCGTTGCTCCGCGGGAGAGGGGACAATGAGCAGTTCTTC

abundance: many
v_gene: TRBV7-6
j_gene: TRBJ2-1
d_gene: .
CDR3aa: CASSLPGENEQFF
CDR3nt: TGTGCCAGCAGCTTGCCTGGGGAGAATGAGCAGTTCTTC

abundance: .
v_gene: TRBV2
j_gene: TRBJ2-1
d_gene: TRBD2
CDR3aa: CATGTSGTDEQFF
CDR3nt: TGTGCCACCGGGACTAGCGGGACTGATGAGCAGTTCTTC

abundance: .
v_gene: TRBV10-3
j_gene: TRBJ1-1
d_gene: .
CDR3aa: CAVSGDGTEAFF
CDR3nt: TGTGCCGTGTCAGGGGATGGCACTGAAGCTTTCTTT

abundance: many
v_gene: TRBV24-1
j_gene: TRBJ2-3
d_gene: .
CDR3aa: CATSDLRLGPSTDTQYF
CDR3nt: TGTGCCACCAGTGATTTGCGTCTCGGGCCTAGCACAGATACGCAGTATTTT

abundance: many
v_gene: TRBV25-1
j_gene: TRBJ2-1
d_gene: .
CDR3aa: CASRSDEYNEQFF
CDR3nt: TGTGCCAGCAGGTCAGATGAATACAATGAGCAGTTCTTC

abundance: many
v_gene: TRBV7-9
j_gene: TRBJ2-7
d_gene: .
CDR3aa: CASSGDGEQYF
CDR3nt: TGTGCCAGCAGCGGGGATGGCGAGCAGTACTTC